This TCR beta chain was identified during a study of blood T cells in healthy people across ages. On the study more broadly: When template switching was applied, about one barcoded beta molecule was captured per two T cells.

Study conclusions and caveats: Expanded clonotype changes were possibly confounded by unknown donor CMV status. Diversity of TCR beta per million T cells declined in a roughly linear way with age.

A sample-barcoded 5' primer and a J-beta primer mix were used in a second PCR of about 6 to 11 cycles. Sequencing recovered at least 2.5 million CDR3-containing paired-end reads from each sample. TCRdb ran MiXCR on the 5' RACE reads and lists one entry per CDR3 protein. Of hundreds of thousands of distinct CDR3 sequences listed, about 30% were seen once; the top ten hold 15% to 18%. V dropped 5 bases and J dropped 1 base, with 10 bases sitting between them. Germline CDR1 MNHNY, CDR2 SVGAGI (reference sequence). CDR3 length: 14 amino acids. This clonotype was picked up many times. The antigen is not known.

This clonotype originated in a woman at least 80 years old in good health. The rearrangement joins TRBV6-6 to TRBJ2-3, with D possibly being TRBD2 (6 bases). Sequencing used blood. CDR3 protein: CASSRGGGTDTQYF. CDR3 bases: TGTGCCAGCAGTAGAGGAGGGGGCACAGATACGCAGTATTTT.